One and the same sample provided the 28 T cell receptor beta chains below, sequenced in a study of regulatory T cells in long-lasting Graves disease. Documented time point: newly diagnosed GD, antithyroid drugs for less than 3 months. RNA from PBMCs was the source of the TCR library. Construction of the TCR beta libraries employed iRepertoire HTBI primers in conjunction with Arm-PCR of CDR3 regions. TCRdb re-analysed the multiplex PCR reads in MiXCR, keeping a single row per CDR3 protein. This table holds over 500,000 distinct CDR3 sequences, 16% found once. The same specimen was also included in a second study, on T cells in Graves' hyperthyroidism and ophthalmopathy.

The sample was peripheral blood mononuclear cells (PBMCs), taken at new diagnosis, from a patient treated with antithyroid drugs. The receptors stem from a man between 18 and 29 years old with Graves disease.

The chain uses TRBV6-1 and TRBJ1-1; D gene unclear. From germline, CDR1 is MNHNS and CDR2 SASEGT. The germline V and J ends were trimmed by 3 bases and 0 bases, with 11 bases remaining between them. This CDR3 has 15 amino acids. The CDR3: CASSDPRFMNTEAFF. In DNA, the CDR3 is TGTGCCAGCAGTGACCCCCGGTTCATGAACACTGAAGCTTTCTTT.

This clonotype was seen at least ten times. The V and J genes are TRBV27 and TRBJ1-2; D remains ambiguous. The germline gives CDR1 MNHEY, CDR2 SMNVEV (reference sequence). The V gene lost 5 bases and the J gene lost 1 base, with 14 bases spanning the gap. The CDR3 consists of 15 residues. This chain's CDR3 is CASSRTADYNYGYTF. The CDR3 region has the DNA TGTGCCAGCAGTCGTACAGCGGACTATAACTATGGCTACACCTTC.

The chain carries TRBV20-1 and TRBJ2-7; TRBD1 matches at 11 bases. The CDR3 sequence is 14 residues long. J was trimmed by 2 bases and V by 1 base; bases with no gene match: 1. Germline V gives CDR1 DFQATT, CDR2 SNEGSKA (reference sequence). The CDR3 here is CSARGGQGAYEQYF. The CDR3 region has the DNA TGCAGTGCTAGAGGGGGACAGGGGGCCTACGAGCAGTACTTC.

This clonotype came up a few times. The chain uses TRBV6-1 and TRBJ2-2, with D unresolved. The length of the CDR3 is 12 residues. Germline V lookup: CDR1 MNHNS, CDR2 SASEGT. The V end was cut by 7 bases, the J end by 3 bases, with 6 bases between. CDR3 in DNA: TGTGCCAGCATGGAAGACACCGGGGAGCTGTTTTTT. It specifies CASMEDTGELFF.

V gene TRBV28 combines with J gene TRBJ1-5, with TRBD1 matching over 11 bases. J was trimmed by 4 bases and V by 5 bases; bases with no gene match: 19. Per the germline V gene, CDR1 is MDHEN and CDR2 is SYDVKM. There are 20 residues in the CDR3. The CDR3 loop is CASSPNSRQSGTGGNQPQHF. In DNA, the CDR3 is TGTGCCAGCAGTCCCAACTCTCGTCAATCCGGGACAGGGGGTAATCAGCCCCAGCATTTT.

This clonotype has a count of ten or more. CDR3 nucleotide sequence: TGTGCCAGCGCCCCGGGGGGGGGTTACCGGCCGTACTTC. Protein sequence: CASAPGGGYRPYF. This chain uses TRBV12-3 or TRBV12-4 with TRBJ2-7; 8 nucleotides line up with TRBD2. The junction had 15 bases not matched to a gene; V was cut back by 8 bases and J by 12 bases. There are 13 residues in the CDR3.

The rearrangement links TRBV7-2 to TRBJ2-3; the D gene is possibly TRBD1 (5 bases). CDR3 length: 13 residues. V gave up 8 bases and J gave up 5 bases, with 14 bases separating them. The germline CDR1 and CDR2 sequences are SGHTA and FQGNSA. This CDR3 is CASGAGSKDTQYF. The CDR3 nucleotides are TGTGCCAGCGGGGCAGGGTCGAAAGATACGCAGTATTTT.

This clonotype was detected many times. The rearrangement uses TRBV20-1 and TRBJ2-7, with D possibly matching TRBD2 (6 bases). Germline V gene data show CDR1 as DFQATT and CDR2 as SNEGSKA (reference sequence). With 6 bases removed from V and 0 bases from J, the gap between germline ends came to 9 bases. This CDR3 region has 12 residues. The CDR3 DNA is TGCAGTGCCGGGGGAAACTCCTACGAGCAGTACTTC. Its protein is CSAGGNSYEQYF.

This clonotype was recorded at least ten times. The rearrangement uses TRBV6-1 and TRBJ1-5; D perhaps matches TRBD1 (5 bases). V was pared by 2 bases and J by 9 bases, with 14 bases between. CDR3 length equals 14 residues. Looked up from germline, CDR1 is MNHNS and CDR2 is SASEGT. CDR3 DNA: TGTGCCAGCAGTGAAATGACACGGACACGGCCCCAGCATTTT. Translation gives CASSEMTRTRPQHF.

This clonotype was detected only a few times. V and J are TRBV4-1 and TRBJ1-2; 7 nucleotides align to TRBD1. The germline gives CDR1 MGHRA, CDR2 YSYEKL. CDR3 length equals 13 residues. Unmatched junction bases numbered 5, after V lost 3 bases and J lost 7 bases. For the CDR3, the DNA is TGCGCCAGCAGCCATACAGGGGATCCTGGCTACACCTTC. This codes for CASSHTGDPGYTF.

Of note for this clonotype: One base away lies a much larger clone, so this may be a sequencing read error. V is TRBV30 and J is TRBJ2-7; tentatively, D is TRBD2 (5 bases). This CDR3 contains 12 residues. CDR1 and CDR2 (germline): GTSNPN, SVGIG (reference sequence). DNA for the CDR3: TGTGCCCGGAGTGTAGAGGGAAACGAGCAGTACTTC. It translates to CARSVEGNEQYF.

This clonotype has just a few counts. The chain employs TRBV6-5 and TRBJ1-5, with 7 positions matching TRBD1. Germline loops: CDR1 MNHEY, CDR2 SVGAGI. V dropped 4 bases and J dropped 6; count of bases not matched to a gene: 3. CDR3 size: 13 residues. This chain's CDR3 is CASSSYRGQPQHF. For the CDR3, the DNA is TGTGCCAGCAGTTCCTACAGGGGTCAGCCCCAGCATTTT.

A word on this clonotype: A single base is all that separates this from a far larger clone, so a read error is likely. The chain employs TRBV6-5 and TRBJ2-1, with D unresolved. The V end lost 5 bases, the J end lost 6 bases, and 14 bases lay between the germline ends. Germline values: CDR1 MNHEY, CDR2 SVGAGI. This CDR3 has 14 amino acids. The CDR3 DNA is TGTGCCAGCAGTGATTTTAGAGTAAGCAATGAGCAGTTCTTC. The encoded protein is CASSDFRVSNEQFF.

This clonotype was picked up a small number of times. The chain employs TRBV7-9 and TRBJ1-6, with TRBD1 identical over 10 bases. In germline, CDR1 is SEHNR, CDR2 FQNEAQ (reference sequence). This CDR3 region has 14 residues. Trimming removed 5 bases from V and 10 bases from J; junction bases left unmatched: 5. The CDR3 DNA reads TGTGCCAGCAGCCTCGGGGACAGGGGATCACCCCTCCACTTT. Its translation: CASSLGDRGSPLHF.

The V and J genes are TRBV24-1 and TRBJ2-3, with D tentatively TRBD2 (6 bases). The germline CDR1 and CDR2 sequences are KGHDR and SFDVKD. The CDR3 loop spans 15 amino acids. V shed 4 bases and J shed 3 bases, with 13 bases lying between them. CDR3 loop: CATSEGTSRTDTQYF. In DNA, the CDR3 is TGTGCCACCAGTGAAGGAACTAGCCGTACAGATACGCAGTATTTT.

CDR3 sequence: CATKVGSSGNTIYF. CDR3 in DNA: TGTGCCACAAAAGTGGGCAGCTCTGGAAACACCATATATTTT. The V and J genes are TRBV19 and TRBJ1-3; the D is unclear. The V end lost 10 bases, the J end lost 0 bases, and 13 bases lay between the germline ends. The CDR3 covers 14 residues. The germline gives CDR1 LNHDA, CDR2 SQIVND (reference sequence). Full variable domain (remainder filled in from reference TRBV19 and TRBJ1-3): DGGITQSPKYLFRKEGQNVTLSCEQNLNHDAMYWYRQDPGQGLRLIYYSQIVNDFQKGDIAEGYSVSREKKESFPLTVTSAQKNPTAFYLCATKVGSSGNTIYFGEGSWLTVV.

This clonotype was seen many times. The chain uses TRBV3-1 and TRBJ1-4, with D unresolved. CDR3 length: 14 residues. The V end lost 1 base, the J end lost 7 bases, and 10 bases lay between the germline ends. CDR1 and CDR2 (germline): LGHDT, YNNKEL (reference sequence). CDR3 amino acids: CASSQGSAGEKLFF. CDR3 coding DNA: TGTGCCAGCAGCCAAGGGTCCGCGGGTGAAAAACTGTTTTTT.

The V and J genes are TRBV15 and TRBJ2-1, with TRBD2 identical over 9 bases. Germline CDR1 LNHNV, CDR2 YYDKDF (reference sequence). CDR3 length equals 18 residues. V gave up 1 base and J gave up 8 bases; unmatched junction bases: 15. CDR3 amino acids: CATSRGSPWREGWDEQFF. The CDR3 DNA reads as TGTGCCACCAGCAGAGGGTCCCCTTGGCGGGAGGGGTGGGATGAGCAGTTCTTC.

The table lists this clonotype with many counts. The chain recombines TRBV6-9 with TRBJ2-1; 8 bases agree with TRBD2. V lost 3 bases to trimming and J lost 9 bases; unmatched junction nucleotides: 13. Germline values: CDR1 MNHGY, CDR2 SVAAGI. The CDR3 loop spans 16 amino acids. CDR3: CASSYSASGRGGEQFF. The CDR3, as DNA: TGTGCCAGCAGTTACTCTGCGAGCGGGAGAGGCGGTGAGCAGTTCTTC.

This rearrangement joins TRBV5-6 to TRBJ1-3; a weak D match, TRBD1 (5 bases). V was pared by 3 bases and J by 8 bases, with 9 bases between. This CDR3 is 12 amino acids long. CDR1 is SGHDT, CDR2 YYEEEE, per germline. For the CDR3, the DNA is TGTGCCAGCAGCTGGGGCTTCGACACCATATATTTT. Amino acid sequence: CASSWGFDTIYF.

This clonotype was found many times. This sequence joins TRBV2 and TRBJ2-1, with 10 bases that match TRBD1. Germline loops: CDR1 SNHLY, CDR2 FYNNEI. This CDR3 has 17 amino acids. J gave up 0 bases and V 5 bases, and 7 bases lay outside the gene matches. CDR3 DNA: TGTGCCAGCAGTCACCAGGGACAGGGGAGCTCCTACAATGAGCAGTTCTTC. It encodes CASSHQGQGSSYNEQFF.

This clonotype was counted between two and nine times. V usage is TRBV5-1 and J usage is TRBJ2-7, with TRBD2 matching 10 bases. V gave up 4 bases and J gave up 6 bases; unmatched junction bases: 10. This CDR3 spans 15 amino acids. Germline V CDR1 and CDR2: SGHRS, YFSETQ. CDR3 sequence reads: CASSHPSGRAREQYF. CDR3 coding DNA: TGCGCCAGCAGCCATCCGAGCGGGAGGGCCCGCGAGCAGTACTTC.

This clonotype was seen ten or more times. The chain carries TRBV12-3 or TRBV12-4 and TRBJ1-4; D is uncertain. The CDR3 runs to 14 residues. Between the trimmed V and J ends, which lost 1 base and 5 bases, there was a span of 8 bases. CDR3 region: CASSLGPGNEKLFF. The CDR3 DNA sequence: TGTGCCAGCAGTTTAGGGCCCGGCAATGAAAAACTGTTTTTT.

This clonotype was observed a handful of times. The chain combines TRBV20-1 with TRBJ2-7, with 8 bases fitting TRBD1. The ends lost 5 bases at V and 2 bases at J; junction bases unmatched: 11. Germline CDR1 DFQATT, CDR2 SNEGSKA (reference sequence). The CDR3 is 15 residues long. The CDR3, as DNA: TGCAGTGCTCCCCCACAGGGGGAACCTACCTACGAGCAGTACTTC. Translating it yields CSAPPQGEPTYEQYF.

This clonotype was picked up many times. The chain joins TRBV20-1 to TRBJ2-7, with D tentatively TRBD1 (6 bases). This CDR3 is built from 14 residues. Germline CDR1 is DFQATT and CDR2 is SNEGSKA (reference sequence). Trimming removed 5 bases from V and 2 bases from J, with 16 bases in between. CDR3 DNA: TGCAGTGCTGAACGGACAGAGTGGACCTACGAGCAGTACTTC. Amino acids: CSAERTEWTYEQYF.

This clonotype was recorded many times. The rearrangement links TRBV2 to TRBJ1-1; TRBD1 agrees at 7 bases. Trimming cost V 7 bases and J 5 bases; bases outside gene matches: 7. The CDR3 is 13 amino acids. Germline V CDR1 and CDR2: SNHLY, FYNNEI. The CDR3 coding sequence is TGTGCCAGCACCAAGACAGGGCTTACTGAAGCTTTCTTT. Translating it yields CASTKTGLTEAFF. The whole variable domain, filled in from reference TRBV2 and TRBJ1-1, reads EPEVTQTPSHQVTQMGQEVILRCVPISNHLYFYWYRQILGQKVEFLVSFYNNEISEKSEIFDDQFSVERPDGSNFTLKIRSTKLEDSAMYFCASTKTGLTEAFFGQGTRLTVV.

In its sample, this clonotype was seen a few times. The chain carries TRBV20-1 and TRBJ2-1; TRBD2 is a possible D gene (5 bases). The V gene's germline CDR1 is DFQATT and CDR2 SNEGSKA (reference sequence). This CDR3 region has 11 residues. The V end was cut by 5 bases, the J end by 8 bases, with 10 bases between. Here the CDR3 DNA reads TGCAGTGCTCCCCGGGGTGATGAGCAGTTCTTC. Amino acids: CSAPRGDEQFF.

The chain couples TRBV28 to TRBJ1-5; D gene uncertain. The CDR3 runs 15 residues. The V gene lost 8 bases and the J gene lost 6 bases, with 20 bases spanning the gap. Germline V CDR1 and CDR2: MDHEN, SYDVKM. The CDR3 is CASHDLQNLGQPQHF. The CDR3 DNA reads TGTGCCAGCCACGATTTACAGAATTTAGGTCAGCCCCAGCATTTT.